This T cell receptor (beta chain) emerged from a study of blood T cell repertoires in COVID-19. On the study more broadly: Some COVID-19 samples were acute and others convalescent; all came from the United States, Italy and Spain. Sources were T cells, B-cell-depleted T cells, or PBMCs; the material itself was cDNA or gDNA.

CDR1 is MNHEY and CDR2 is SMNVEV in the germline V gene (reference sequence). CDR3 length: 22 amino acids. V lost 4 bases and J lost 6; bases outside the gene matches: 25. As processed by the authors: Nucleated cell counts were estimated from reference gene primer amplification. The protocol was immunoSEQ multiplex PCR, while the TCRdb copy is restricted to in-frame clones and leaves out a portion. That table supplies the V and J calls and clone size; D and trimming were determined from the DNA. The sample lists a few hundred thousand clones, approximately 81% occurring once. Sequencing was carried out using peripheral blood. The clonotype was recovered from a man between 25 and 39 years old with active or convalescent COVID-19. The genes are TRBV27 and TRBJ2-1; the match to TRBD2 covers 12 bases. This chain's CDR3 is CASSSLSPLASGRALRGNEQFF. The CDR3 region has the DNA TGTGCCAGCAGTTCCCTCTCCCCGCTGGCTAGCGGGAGGGCTTTAAGGGGCAATGAGCAGTTCTTC.